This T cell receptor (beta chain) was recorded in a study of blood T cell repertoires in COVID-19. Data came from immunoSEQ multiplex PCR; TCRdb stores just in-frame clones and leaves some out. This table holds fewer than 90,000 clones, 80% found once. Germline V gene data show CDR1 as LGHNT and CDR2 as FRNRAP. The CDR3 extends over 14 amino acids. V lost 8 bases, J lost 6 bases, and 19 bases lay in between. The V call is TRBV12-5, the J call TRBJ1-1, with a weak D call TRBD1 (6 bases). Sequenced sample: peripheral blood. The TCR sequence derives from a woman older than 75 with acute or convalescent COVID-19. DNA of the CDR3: TGTGCTAGTACCACAGGGTTCAAGTTGGCTGAAGCTTTCTTT. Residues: CASTTGFKLAEAFF.